This TCR beta chain is drawn from a study of T cell responses to AZD1222 COVID-19 vaccine. Only in-frame clones appear in the TCRdb table, and some are missing; sequencing was by immunoSEQ multiplex PCR. The sample comprises some 86,000 clones, 75% to 85% of which are singletons, and around 20% rests with the top ten. The germline V gene has CDR1 MRHNA and CDR2 SNTAGT. CDR3 length: 16 amino acids. V trimming: 4 bases; J trimming: 0 bases; junction bases outside the gene matches: 5. The clonotype originates from an adult in good health. V gene TRBV6-4 combines with J gene TRBJ2-1; 8 bases fit TRBD1. Specimen: peripheral blood, collected on day 0 of AZD1222 vaccination. CDR3 in amino acids: CASSAVGQGSYNEQFF. DNA of the CDR3: TGTGCCAGCAGTGCCGTCGGACAGGGCTCCTACAATGAGCAGTTCTTC.